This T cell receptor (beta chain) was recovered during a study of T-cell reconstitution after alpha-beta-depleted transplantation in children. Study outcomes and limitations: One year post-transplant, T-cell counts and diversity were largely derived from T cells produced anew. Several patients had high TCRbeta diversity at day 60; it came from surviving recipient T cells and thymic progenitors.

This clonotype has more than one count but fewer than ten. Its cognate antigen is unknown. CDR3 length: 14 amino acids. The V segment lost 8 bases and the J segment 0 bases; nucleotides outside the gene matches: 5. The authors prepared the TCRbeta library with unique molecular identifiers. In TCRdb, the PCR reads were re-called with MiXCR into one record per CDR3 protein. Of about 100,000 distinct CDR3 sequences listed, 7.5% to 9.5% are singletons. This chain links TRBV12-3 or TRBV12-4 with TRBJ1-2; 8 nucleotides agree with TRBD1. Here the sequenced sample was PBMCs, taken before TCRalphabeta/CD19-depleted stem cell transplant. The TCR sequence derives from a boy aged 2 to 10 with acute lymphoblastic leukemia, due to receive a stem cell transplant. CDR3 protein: CASGWDRTNYGYTF. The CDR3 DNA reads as TGTGCCAGCGGATGGGACAGGACTAACTATGGCTACACCTTC.